This T cell receptor (beta chain) originates from a study of blood T cell repertoires in COVID-19. The CDR3 has 15 amino acids. V dropped 7 bases and J dropped 4 bases, with 17 bases sitting between them. Germline V gene sequence: CDR1 MNHEY, CDR2 SVGAGI. Original processing notes: Estimated nucleated cell counts came from reference gene primer amplification. Clones were read by immunoSEQ multiplex PCR, and TCRdb kept only the in-frame ones, dropping some. V and J calls and clone size are as listed in that table; D and trimming were resolved from the DNA. The sample includes about 160,000 clones, 92% of them seen just once.

This TCR came from a man aged 25 to 45 with COVID-19, enrolled during active disease. Sequencing used peripheral blood. V gene TRBV6-5 combines with J gene TRBJ2-1; tentatively, D is TRBD1 (7 bases). CDR3 residues: CASTSGGKRYNEQFF. CDR3 sequence (DNA): TGTGCCAGCACCTCAGGGGGGAAACGGTACAATGAGCAGTTCTTC.